This note documents a single TCR beta chain sequence. Its antigen is not identified. This specimen comes from a study of CD8 T cells in ankylosing spondylitis. Study-level points and caveats: Made up of about eight highly homologous variants, a TCR beta motif appeared characteristic of ankylosing spondylitis blood.

TCRdb fed the 5' RACE reads into MiXCR, producing one record per CDR3 protein. The repertoire has a few hundred thousand distinct CDR3 sequences, 20% to 25% of them found once; the top ten carry around 16%. Germline values: CDR1 SGHRS, CDR2 YFSETQ. The CDR3 sequence is 16 residues long. J was trimmed by 3 bases and V by 0 bases; bases with no gene match: 8. The origin of this receptor is a male donor with ankylosing spondylitis. The sequenced sample consisted of blood, either unsorted or a sorted T cell fraction (not recorded which). The rearrangement joins TRBV5-1 to TRBJ2-7; 8 bases agree with TRBD2. CDR3 sequence (DNA): TGCGCCAGCAGCTTGGCCACTAGCGGAAGAGTCTACGAGCAGTACTTC. Amino acid sequence: CASSLATSGRVYEQYF.